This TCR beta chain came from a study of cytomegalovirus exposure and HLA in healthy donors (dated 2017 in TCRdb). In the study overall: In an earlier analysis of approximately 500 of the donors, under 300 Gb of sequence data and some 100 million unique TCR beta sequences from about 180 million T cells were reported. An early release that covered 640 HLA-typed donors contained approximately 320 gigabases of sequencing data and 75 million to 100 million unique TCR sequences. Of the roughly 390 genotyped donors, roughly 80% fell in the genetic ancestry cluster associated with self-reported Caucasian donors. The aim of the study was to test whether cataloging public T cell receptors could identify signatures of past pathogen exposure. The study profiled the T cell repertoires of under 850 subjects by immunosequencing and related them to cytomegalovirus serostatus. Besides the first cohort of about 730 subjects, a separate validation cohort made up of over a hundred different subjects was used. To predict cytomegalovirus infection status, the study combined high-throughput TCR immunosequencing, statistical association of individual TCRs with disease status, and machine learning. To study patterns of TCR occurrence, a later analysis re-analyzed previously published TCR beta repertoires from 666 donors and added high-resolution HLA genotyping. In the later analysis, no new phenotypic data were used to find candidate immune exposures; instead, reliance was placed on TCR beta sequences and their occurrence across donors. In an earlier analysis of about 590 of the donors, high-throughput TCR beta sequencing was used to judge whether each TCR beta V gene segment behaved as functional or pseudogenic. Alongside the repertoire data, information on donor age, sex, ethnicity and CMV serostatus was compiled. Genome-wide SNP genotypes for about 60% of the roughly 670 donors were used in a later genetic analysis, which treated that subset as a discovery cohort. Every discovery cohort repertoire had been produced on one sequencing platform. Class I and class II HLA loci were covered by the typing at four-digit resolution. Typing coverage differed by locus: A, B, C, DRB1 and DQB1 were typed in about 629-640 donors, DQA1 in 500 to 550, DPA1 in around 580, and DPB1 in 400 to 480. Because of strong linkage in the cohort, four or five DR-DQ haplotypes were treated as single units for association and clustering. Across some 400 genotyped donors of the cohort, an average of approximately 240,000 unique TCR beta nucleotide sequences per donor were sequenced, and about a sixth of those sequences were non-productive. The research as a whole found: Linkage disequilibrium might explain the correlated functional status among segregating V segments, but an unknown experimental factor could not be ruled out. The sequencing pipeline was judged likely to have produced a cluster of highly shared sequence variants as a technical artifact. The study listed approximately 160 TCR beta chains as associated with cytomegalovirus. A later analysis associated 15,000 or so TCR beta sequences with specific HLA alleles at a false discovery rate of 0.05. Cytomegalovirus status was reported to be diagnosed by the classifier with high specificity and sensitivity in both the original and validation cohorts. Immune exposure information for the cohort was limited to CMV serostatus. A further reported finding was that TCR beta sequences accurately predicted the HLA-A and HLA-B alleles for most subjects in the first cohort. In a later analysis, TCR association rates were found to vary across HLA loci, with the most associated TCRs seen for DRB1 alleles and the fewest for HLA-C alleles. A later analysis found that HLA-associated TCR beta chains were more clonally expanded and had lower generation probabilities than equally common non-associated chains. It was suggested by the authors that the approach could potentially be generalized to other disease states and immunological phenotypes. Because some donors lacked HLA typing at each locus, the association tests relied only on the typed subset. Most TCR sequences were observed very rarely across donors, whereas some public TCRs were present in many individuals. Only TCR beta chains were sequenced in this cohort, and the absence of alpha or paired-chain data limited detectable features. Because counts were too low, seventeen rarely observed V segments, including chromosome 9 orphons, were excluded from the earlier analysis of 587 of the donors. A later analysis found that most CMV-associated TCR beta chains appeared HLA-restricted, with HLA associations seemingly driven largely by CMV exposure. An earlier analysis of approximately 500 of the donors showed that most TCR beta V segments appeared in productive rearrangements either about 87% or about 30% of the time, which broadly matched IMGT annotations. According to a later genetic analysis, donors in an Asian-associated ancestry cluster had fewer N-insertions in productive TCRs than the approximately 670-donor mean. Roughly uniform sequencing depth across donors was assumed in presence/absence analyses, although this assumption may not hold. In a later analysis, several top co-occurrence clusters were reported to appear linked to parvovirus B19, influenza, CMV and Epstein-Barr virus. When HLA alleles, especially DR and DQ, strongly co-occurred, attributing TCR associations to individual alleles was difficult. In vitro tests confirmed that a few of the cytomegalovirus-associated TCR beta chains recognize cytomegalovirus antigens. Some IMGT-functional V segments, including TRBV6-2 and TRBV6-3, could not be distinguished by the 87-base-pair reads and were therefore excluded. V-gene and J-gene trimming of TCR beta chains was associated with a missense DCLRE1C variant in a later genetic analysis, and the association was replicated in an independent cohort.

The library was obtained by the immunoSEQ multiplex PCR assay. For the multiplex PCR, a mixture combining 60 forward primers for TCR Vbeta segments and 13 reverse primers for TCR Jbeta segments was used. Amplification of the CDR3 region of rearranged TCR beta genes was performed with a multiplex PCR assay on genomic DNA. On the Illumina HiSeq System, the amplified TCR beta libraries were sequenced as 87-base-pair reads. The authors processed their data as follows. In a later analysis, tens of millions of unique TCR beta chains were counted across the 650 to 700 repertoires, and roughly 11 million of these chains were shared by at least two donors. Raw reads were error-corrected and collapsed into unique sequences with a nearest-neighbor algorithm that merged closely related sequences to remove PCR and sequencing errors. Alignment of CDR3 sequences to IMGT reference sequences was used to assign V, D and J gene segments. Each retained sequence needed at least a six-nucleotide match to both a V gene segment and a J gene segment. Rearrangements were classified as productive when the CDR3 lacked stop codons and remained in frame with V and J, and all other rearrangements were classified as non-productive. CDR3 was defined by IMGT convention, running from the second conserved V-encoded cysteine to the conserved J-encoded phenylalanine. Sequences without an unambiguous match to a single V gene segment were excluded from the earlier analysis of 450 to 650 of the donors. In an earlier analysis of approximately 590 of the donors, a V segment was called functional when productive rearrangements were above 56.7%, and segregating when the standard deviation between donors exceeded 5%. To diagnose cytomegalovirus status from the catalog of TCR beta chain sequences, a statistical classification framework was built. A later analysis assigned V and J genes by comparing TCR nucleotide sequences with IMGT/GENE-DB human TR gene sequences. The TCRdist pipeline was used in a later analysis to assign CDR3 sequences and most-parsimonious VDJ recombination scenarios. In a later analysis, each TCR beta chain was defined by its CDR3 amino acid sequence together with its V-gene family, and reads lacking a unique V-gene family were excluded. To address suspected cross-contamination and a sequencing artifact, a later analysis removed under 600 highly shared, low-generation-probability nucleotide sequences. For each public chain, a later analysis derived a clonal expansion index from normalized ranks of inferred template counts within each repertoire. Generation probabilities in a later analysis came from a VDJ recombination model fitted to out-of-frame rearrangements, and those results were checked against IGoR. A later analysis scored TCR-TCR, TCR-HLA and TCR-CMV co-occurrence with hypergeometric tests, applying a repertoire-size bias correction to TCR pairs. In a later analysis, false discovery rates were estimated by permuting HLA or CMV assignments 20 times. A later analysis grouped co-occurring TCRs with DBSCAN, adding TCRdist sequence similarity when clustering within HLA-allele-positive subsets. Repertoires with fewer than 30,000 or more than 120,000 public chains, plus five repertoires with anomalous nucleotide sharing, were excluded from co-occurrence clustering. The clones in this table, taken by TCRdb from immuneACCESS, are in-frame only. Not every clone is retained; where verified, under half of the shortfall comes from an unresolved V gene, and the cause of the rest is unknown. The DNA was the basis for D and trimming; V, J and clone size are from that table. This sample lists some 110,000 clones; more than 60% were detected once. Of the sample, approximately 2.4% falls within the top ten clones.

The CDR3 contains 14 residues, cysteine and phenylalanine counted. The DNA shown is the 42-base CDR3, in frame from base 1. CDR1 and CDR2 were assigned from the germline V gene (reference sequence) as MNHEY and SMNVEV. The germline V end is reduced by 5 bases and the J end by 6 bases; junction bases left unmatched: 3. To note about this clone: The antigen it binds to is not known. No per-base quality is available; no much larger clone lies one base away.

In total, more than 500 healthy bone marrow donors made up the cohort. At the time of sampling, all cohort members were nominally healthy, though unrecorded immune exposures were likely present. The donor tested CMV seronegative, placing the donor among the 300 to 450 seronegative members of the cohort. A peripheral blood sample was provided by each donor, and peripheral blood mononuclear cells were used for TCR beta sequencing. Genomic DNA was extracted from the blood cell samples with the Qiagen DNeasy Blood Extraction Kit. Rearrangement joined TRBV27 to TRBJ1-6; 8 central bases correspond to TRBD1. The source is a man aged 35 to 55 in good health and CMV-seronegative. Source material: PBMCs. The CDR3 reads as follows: CASSPDRGNSPLHF. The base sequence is TGTGCCAGCAGTCCTGACAGGGGTAATTCACCCCTCCACTTT.